One T cell receptor (beta chain) is described in this entry. These data belong to a study of T cell changes during pregnancy in multiple sclerosis. The data were produced by immunoSEQ multiplex PCR, yet TCRdb's version contains in-frame clones alone and is incomplete. The sample lists some 64,000 clones, over 80% occurring once. CDR3 length equals 16 residues. CDR1 and CDR2 from the germline V gene are MNHNY and SVGAGI (reference sequence). The junction had 10 bases not matched to a gene; V was cut back by 5 bases and J by 4 bases. The chain uses TRBV6-6 and TRBJ1-5, with 8 nucleotides matching TRBD1. The sample was peripheral blood, taken in the first trimester of pregnancy. This clonotype originated in a female donor in good health, enrolled as a control in a pregnancy study. The CDR3: CASSATGEKRNQPQHF. The CDR3 DNA reads TGTGCCAGCAGTGCGACAGGGGAAAAAAGGAATCAGCCCCAGCATTTT.